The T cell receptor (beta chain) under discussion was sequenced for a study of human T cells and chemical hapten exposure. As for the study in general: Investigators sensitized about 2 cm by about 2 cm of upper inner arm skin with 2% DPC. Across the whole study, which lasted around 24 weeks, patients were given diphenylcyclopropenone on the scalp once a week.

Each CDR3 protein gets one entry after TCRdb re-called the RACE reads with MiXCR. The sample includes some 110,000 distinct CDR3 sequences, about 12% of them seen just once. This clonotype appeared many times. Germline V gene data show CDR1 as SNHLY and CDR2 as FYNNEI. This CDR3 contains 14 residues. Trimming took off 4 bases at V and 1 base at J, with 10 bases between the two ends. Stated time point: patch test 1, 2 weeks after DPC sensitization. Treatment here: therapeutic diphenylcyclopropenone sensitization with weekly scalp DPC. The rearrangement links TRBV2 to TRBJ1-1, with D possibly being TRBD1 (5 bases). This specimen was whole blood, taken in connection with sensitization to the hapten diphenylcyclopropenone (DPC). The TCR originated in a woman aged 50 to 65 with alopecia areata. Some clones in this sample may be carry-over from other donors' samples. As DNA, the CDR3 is TGTGCCAGCAGTGGTGGGGGACGGAACACTGAAGCTTTCTTT. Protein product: CASSGGGRNTEAFF.